Only a few counts were recorded for the clone carrying this T cell receptor (beta chain). Its antigen is as yet unknown. Every bit of the isolated RNA underwent reverse transcription, so sequencing read expressed TCRB transcripts. Data came from immunoSEQ multiplex PCR; TCRdb stores just in-frame clones and leaves some out. The table records about 360,000 clones, around an eighth of them present only once. CD4+ naive, central memory, regulatory and stem cell-like memory cells were sorted via CD45RO/CCR7/CD25/CD127/CD95/CD27. The CDR3 spans 13 residues. Germline-derived CDR1 and CDR2 are LGHNA and YSLEER. V lost 4 bases to trimming and J lost 4 bases, with 9 bases between them. This record belongs to a study of beta chain features in type 1 diabetes. Study findings and constraints: Reduced insertions and increased deletions marked VDJ junctions in type 1 diabetes patients. TCRB CDR3 length was moderately but significantly reduced in all four CD4+ subsets of Type 1 diabetes patients. A definitive answer on HLA type influencing TCRB rearrangement was not reached here.

Sample: naive CD4+ T cells from blood. The V call is TRBV4-3, the J call TRBJ2-3; D is ambiguous. This sequence was found in a woman under 30 with type 1 diabetes. CDR3 sequence reads: CASSRSASDTQYF. DNA of the CDR3: TGCGCCAGCAGCCGAAGCGCGTCAGATACGCAGTATTTT.